This is a list of T cell receptor beta chains from one sample in a study of cytomegalovirus exposure and HLA in healthy donors. Clones were read by immunoSEQ multiplex PCR, and TCRdb kept only the in-frame ones, dropping some. This sample carries some 160,000 clones, 77% of them seen once, and the ten largest clones take approximately 2.1%. The sample comprised PBMCs. All receptors derive from a man aged 50-59 years in good health and CMV-seropositive. The CDR3 runs from the conserved cysteine through the conserved F or W. A D gene is named only where the DNA matches it firmly. The size entry is marked missing in some rows and otherwise reads once, few, many or a size class.

j_gene | abundance | v_gene | d_gene | CDR3aa | CDR3nt
TRBJ2-3 | - | TRBV5-6 | - | CASSSDGDPFYTDAQYF | TGTGCCAGCAGTTCAGACGGCGACCCTTTCTACACAGATGCGCAGTATTTT
TRBJ2-3 | - | TRBV28 | - | CSTGEITDTQYF | TGTTCAACGGGAGAAATCACAGATACGCAGTATTTT
TRBJ1-5 | - | TRBV6-1 | - | CASSAEVGGNQPQHF | TGTGCCAGCAGTGCGGAGGTTGGGGGCAATCAGCCCCAGCATTTT
TRBJ2-3 | - | TRBV27 | - | CASSLFGADTQYF | TGTGCCAGCAGTTTATTCGGGGCAGATACGCAGTATTTT
TRBJ2-2 | - | TRBV5-4 | TRBD1 | CASSLAGTGPGGELFF | TGTGCCAGCAGCTTGGCCGGGACAGGGCCGGGCGGGGAGCTGTTTTTT
TRBJ1-6 | - | TRBV11-2 | - | CASSLEGPPNSPLHF | TGTGCCAGCAGCTTAGAGGGGCCACCTAATTCACCCCTCCACTTT
TRBJ1-1 | - | TRBV5-1 | TRBD1 | CASSWGQSNTEAFF | TGCGCCAGCAGCTGGGGACAGTCGAACACTGAAGCTTTCTTT
TRBJ2-7 | - | TRBV7-9 | - | CASSPAERDEQYF | TGTGCCAGCAGCCCCGCCGAACGCGACGAGCAGTACTTC
TRBJ1-1 | - | TRBV7-9 | TRBD1 | CASSLSGGSEAFF | TGTGCCAGCAGTCTTTCAGGGGGCTCTGAAGCTTTCTTT
TRBJ2-1 | - | TRBV9 | - | CASSRGSRQNEQFF | TGTGCCAGCAGCAGGGGGTCGCGGCAGAATGAGCAGTTCTTC
TRBJ1-5 | - | TRBV6-6 | TRBD1 | CASSRDRGSNQPQHF | TGTGCCAGCAGCCGCGACAGGGGTTCAAATCAGCCCCAGCATTTT
TRBJ1-2 | - | TRBV30 | TRBD1 | CAWSRDRGPGYTF | TGTGCCTGGAGCCGGGACAGGGGGCCTGGCTACACCTTC
TRBJ1-4 | - | TRBV6-1 | - | CASHGPGGEKLFF | TGTGCCAGCCATGGACCGGGGGGCGAAAAACTGTTTTTT
TRBJ1-1 | - | TRBV6-1 | - | CASSDWGGTEAFF | TGTGCCAGCAGTGATTGGGGGGGCACTGAAGCTTTCTTT
TRBJ2-2 | - | TRBV9 | TRBD1 | CASSISGTGGSGELFF | TGTGCCAGCAGCATATCCGGGACAGGGGGATCCGGGGAGCTGTTTTTT
TRBJ2-3 | - | TRBV7-2 | TRBD2 | CASSPRLANRRDTQYF | TGTGCCAGCAGCCCCCGACTAGCGAACCGCCGAGATACGCAGTATTTT
TRBJ1-6 | - | TRBV5-6 | - | CASSLLKVEGSPLHF | TGTGCCAGCAGCTTGTTAAAAGTTGAGGGATCACCCCTCCACTTT
TRBJ1-5 | - | TRBV6-6 | TRBD1 | CASFRGRDQPQHF | TGTGCCAGTTTCAGGGGGCGGGATCAGCCCCAGCATTTT
TRBJ2-4 | - | TRBV6-1 | - | CASSFGQLNKNIQYF | TGTGCCAGCAGTTTTGGACAGCTAAACAAAAACATTCAGTACTTC
TRBJ1-6 | few | TRBV5-1 | TRBD1 | CASSPGQTYNSPLHF | TGCGCCAGCAGCCCGGGACAGACCTATAATTCACCCCTCCACTTT
TRBJ1-6 | - | TRBV5-4 | TRBD1 | CASSLDPGTGGSPLHF | TGTGCCAGCAGCTTGGACCCCGGGACAGGGGGTTCACCCCTCCACTTT
TRBJ1-2 | - | TRBV19 | TRBD1 | CASSPRDRDYGYTF | TGTGCCAGTAGTCCAAGAGACAGGGACTATGGCTACACCTTC
TRBJ2-7 | once | TRBV15 | - | CATSDHRGSKYF | TGTGCCACCAGCGACCATAGGGGGAGCAAGTACTTC
TRBJ2-1 | - | TRBV27 | - | CASSLSQANEQFF | TGTGCCAGCAGTTTAAGCCAGGCAAATGAGCAGTTCTTC
TRBJ2-1 | - | TRBV5-1 | - | CASSPTVFRDEQFF | TGCGCCAGCAGCCCGACAGTTTTTAGGGATGAGCAGTTCTTC
TRBJ2-3 | - | TRBV9 | TRBD1 | CASSGTGESTDTQYF | TGTGCCAGCAGCGGTACAGGGGAAAGCACAGATACGCAGTATTTT
TRBJ2-5 | few | TRBV18 | - | CASSQNQGQKETQYF | TGTGCCAGCTCACAAAACCAGGGGCAAAAAGAGACCCAGTACTTC
TRBJ2-1 | - | TRBV4-3 | TRBD2 | CASSQVVLAGGGEQFF | TGCGCCAGCAGCCAAGTCGTCCTAGCGGGGGGAGGGGAGCAGTTCTTC
TRBJ2-1 | few | TRBV19 | TRBD2 | CASSRTSGGPNEQFF | TGTGCCAGTAGTAGAACTAGCGGGGGGCCCAATGAGCAGTTCTTC
TRBJ1-4 | - | TRBV15 | - | CASARGRNEKLFF | TGTGCCTCAGCCAGGGGTCGTAATGAAAAACTGTTTTTT
TRBJ2-1 | few | TRBV7-3 | - | CASSLLGEPYNEQFF | TGTGCCAGCAGCTTACTTGGGGAGCCCTACAATGAGCAGTTCTTC
TRBJ2-1 | - | TRBV9 | TRBD2 | CASSVAGGDYNEQFF | TGTGCCAGCAGCGTAGCCGGGGGGGACTACAATGAGCAGTTCTTC
TRBJ2-5 | - | TRBV28 | - | CASSLVPPKPGTQYF | TGTGCCAGCAGTTTGGTCCCGCCAAAACCAGGGACCCAGTACTTC
TRBJ2-7 | - | TRBV19 | TRBD1 | CASSRTGTVTYEQYF | TGTGCCAGTAGTAGAACCGGGACAGTGACCTACGAGCAGTACTTC
TRBJ1-4 | - | TRBV25-1 | TRBD1 | CASHRGNEKLFF | TGTGCCAGCCACAGGGGAAATGAAAAACTGTTTTTT
TRBJ1-1 | - | TRBV29-1 | - | CSVDRGGMNTEAFF | TGCAGCGTTGATCGCGGGGGGATGAACACTGAAGCTTTCTTT
TRBJ2-3 | - | TRBV4-1 | TRBD1 | CASRRTGFFTDTQYF | TGCGCCAGCAGGAGGACAGGGTTCTTCACAGATACGCAGTATTTT
TRBJ2-3 | - | TRBV28 | - | CASTLEGVYTDTQYF | TGTGCCAGCACTCTGGAAGGGGTATACACAGATACGCAGTATTTT
TRBJ1-4 | - | TRBV30 | TRBD1 | CAWSPGGSEKLFF | TGTGCCTGGAGTCCAGGGGGTAGCGAAAAACTGTTTTTT
TRBJ1-1 | - | TRBV21-1 | - | CASRIWLPEGHTEAFF | TGTGCCAGCAGAATCTGGCTTCCGGAGGGACACACTGAAGCTTTCTTT
TRBJ1-1 | - | TRBV5-6 | TRBD1 | CASSLYVKGAWLAFF | TGTGCCAGCAGCTTGTATGTTAAGGGGGCCTGGTTAGCTTTCTTT
TRBJ2-3 | few | TRBV5-4 | TRBD2 | CASSSGLAGGDTQYF | TGTGCCAGCAGCTCGGGACTAGCGGGGGGGGATACGCAGTATTTT
TRBJ1-2 | - | TRBV28 | - | CASSPIGAANYGYTF | TGTGCCAGCAGTCCCATTGGGGCAGCTAACTATGGCTACACCTTC
TRBJ1-1 | few | TRBV20-1 | - | CSARDLVEAFF | TGCAGTGCTAGAGATCTTGTTGAAGCTTTCTTT
TRBJ1-2 | few | TRBV10-1 | - | CASSALDRGYTF | TGCGCCAGCAGTGCTCTGGACAGAGGCTACACCTTC
TRBJ1-1 | - | TRBV9 | TRBD1 | CASSVAGQGLLVTEAFF | TGTGCCAGCAGCGTAGCGGGACAGGGATTACTAGTCACTGAAGCTTTCTTT
TRBJ2-1 | - | TRBV5-4 | - | CASSLPEGEQFF | TGTGCCAGCAGCTTGCCCGAGGGTGAGCAGTTCTTC
TRBJ2-5 | - | TRBV18 | TRBD1 | CASHSLAQGPLTQYF | TGTGCCAGCCATTCCCTCGCACAGGGGCCCCTAACCCAGTACTTC
TRBJ2-5 | - | TRBV4-2 | - | CASSTEETQYF | TGTGCCAGCAGCACAGAAGAGACCCAGTACTTC
TRBJ2-3 | - | TRBV11-2 | TRBD1 | CASSLLTGGFLTDTQYF | TGTGCCAGCAGCTTACTTACAGGGGGCTTCCTTACAGATACGCAGTATTTT
TRBJ1-1 | - | TRBV29-1 | - | CSSPGLSTEAFF | TGCAGCTCCCCGGGTTTGAGCACTGAAGCTTTCTTT
TRBJ2-7 | few | TRBV5-1 | - | CASSRGDSSGEQYF | TGCGCCAGCAGCCGCGGGGACTCGAGCGGCGAGCAGTACTTC